Sequencing of this TCR beta chain was carried out in a study of patients and donors after allogeneic stem cell transplantation. TCRdb ran MiXCR on the RT-PCR reads and lists one entry per CDR3 protein. The sample carries about 410,000 distinct CDR3 sequences, about a sixth recorded once. V lost 1 base and J lost 3, with 13 bases in between. The CDR3 totals 15 residues. Germline CDR1 reads SGHRS; CDR2 reads YFSETQ. The specimen was blood, either unsorted or a sorted T cell fraction (not recorded which). This chain connects TRBV5-1 to TRBJ1-2; D is perhaps TRBD1 (6 bases). This TCR was recovered from a human donor who was either an allogeneic HSCT recipient or a stem cell or donor lymphocyte infusion donor (not recorded which). It is not recorded whose cells these are; they may come from a transplant donor. As DNA, the CDR3 is TGCGCCAGCAGCTTGCTTCAGGGGACCCACTATGGCTACACCTTC. The encoded protein is CASSLLQGTHYGYTF. The entire variable domain, with the rest obtained from reference TRBV5-1 and TRBJ1-2, is as follows: KAGVTQTPRYLIKTRGQQVTLSCSPISGHRSVSWYQQTPGQGLQFLFEYFSETQRNKGNFPGRFSGRQFSNSRSEMNVSTLELGDSALYLCASSLLQGTHYGYTFGSGTRLTVV.